This note documents a single T cell receptor beta chain sequence. Its target is unknown. PCR employed 60 Vbeta and 13 Jbeta primers. The data were produced by immunoSEQ multiplex PCR, yet TCRdb's version contains in-frame clones alone and is incomplete. The sample has about 87,000 clones; the top ten hold about 16%. Germline assignment: CDR1 SGHTA and CDR2 FQGNSA. Trimming cost V 3 bases and J 4 bases; bases outside gene matches: 7. The CDR3 runs to 16 residues. The sample originates from a study of cytomegalovirus exposure and HLA in healthy donors. General observations from the study: Using the classifier, cytomegalovirus status was reportedly diagnosed with high specificity and sensitivity. A later analysis linked a missense DCLRE1C variant to TCR beta V- and J-gene trimming. There were reportedly fewer N-insertions in an Asian-associated ancestry cluster than the approximately 670-donor mean, in a later analysis.

This clonotype originated in a man aged 50 or older in good health and CMV-seropositive. The chain has TRBV7-2 and TRBJ2-7; 12 bases align to TRBD1. The sequenced sample was PBMCs. The CDR3 loop is CASSFSGTGGSYEQYV. CDR3 in DNA: TGTGCCAGCAGCTTTTCCGGGACAGGGGGCTCATACGAGCAGTACGTC.